This T cell receptor beta chain emerged from a study of immune evolution from preneoplasia to lung adenocarcinoma. Worth noting for this clone: The target antigen is unknown.

Per the germline V gene, CDR1 is MGHRA and CDR2 is YSYEKL. Between the trimmed V and J ends, which lost 1 base and 7 bases, there was a span of 22 bases. The CDR3 sequence is 18 residues long. Data came from immunoSEQ multiplex PCR; TCRdb stores just in-frame clones and leaves some out. The data contain about 3,400 clones, approximately 70% of them seen just once; the ten biggest clones take up 18%. Resections took place in Japan or China from about 2014 to 2017. Nucleic acids came from premalignant or tumor cells enriched by macro-dissection. Broader study findings: Top clone share appeared to fall from AAH through AIS, MIA, adenocarcinoma. Clonality was highest in normal lung, lower in later-stage lesions apparently.

The chain employs TRBV4-1 and TRBJ2-2; D ambiguous. Material: FFPE minimally invasive lung adenocarcinoma tissue. This receptor was obtained from a person aged 60 to 80 with lung adenocarcinoma. The CDR3 protein is CASSQVGFRALFVGELFF. The CDR3 nucleotides read TGCGCCAGCAGCCAAGTTGGGTTTAGGGCGTTATTTGTCGGGGAGCTGTTTTTT.